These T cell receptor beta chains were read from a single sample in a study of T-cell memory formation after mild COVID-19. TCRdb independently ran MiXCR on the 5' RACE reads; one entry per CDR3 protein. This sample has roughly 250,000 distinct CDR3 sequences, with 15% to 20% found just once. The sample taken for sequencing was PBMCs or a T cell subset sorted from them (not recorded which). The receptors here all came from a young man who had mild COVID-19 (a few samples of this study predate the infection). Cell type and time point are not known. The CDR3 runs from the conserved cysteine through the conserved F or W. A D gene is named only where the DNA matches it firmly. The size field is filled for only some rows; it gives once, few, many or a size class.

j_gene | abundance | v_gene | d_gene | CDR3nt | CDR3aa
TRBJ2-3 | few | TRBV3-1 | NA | TGTGCCAGCAGCCCCGTACTCGGAGGCACAGATACGCAGTATTTT | CASSPVLGGTDTQYF
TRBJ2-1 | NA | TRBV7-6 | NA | TGTGCCAGCAGCTTACTCGGGCCATACAATGAGCAGTTCTTC | CASSLLGPYNEQFF
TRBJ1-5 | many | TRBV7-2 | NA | TGTGCCAGCTCCAGAGGGGAGGCAGGTCAGCCCCAGCATTTT | CASSRGEAGQPQHF
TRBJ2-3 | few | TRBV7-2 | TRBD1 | TGTGCCAGCAGCTCAGGACAGGGGAGGATGAGGTCAGATACGCAGTATTTT | CASSSGQGRMRSDTQYF
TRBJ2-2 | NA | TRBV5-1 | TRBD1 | TGCGCCAGCAGCCAGAAGACAGGGGGATCCACCGGGGAGCTGTTTTTT | CASSQKTGGSTGELFF
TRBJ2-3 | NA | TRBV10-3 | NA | TGTGCCATCAGTGAGTTTGAGGGGGGTAAAGATACGCAGTATTTT | CAISEFEGGKDTQYF
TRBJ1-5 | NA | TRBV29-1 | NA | TGCAGCGTAGCTGACAGCAGTAAGAATCAGCCCCAGCATTTT | CSVADSSKNQPQHF
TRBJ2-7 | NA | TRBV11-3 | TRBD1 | TGTGCCAGCAGCCTCCTGGGACAGGGTCACGAGCAGTACTTC | CASSLLGQGHEQYF
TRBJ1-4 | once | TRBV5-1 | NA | TGCGCCAGCAGCCAGGGGTCTAATGAAAAACTGTTTTTT | CASSQGSNEKLFF
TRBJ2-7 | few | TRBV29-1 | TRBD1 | TGCAGCGTTGTCCGACAGGGAACCGAGCAGTACTTC | CSVVRQGTEQYF
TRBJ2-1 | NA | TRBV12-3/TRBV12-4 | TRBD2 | TGTGCCAGCAGTTTGGGGCGGACTAGCGGGTTTCGGGAGAATGAGCAGTTCTTC | CASSLGRTSGFRENEQFF
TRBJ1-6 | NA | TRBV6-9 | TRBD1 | TGTGCCATCTACAGGGGATCACCCCTCCACTTT | CAIYRGSPLHF
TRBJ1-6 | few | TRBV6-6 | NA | TGTGCCAGCAGTACCTCAGGGGCTTATAATTCACCCCTCCACTTT | CASSTSGAYNSPLHF
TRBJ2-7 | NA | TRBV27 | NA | TGTGCCAGCAGCCTTAGATACGTCGGCCCCTACGAGCAGTACTTC | CASSLRYVGPYEQYF
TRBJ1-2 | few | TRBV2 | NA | TGTGCCAGCAGGGCCTGGGCGAGATTTGGCTACACCTTC | CASRAWARFGYTF